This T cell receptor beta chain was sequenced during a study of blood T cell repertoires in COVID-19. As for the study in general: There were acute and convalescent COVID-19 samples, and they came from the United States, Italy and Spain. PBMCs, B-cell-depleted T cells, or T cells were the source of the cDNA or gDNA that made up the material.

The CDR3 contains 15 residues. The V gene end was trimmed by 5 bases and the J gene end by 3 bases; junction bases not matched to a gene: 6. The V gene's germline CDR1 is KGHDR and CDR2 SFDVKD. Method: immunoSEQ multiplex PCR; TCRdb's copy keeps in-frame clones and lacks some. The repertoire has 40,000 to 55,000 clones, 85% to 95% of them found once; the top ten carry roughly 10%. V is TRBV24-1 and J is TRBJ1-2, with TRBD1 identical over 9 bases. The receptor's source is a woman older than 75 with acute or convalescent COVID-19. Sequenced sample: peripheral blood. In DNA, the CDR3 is TGTGCCACCAGTGGAGGGGACAGGGATCACTATGGCTACACCTTC. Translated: CATSGGDRDHYGYTF.